This T cell receptor (beta chain) is drawn from a study of CD8 T cells in ankylosing spondylitis. General study points: Within peripheral blood, clones linked to disease were CD8+ and relatively rare.

TCRdb passed the 5' RACE reads through MiXCR, listing each CDR3 protein once. There are some 250,000 distinct CDR3 sequences in the sample; 9.5% to 12% occur only once, and about 6.8% lies in the top ten. About this clonotype: The antigen is not known.

Germline lookup yields CDR1 SGHRS and CDR2 YFSETQ. V gave up 5 bases and J gave up 0 bases, with 15 bases separating them. CDR3 length equals 16 residues. V usage is TRBV5-1 and J usage is TRBJ2-1; D unclear. The receptor was isolated from a male donor with ankylosing spondylitis or in good health (not recorded which). Sequencing input: blood, either unsorted or a sorted T cell fraction (not recorded which). CDR3 DNA: TGCGCCAGCAGTACTCCGTACAGTAACTCCTACAATGAGCAGTTCTTC. Its translation: CASSTPYSNSYNEQFF. The full variable domain, in which reference TRBV5-1 and TRBJ2-1 provide the parts outside the CDR3, is KAGVTQTPRYLIKTRGQQVTLSCSPISGHRSVSWYQQTPGQGLQFLFEYFSETQRNKGNFPGRFSGRQFSNSRSEMNVSTLELGDSALYLCASSTPYSNSYNEQFFGPGTRLTVL.